The present T cell receptor beta chain was sequenced within a study of blood T cell repertoires in COVID-19. Study-level information: Samples taken during acute and convalescent COVID-19 were collected in the United States, Italy and Spain. PBMCs, B-cell-depleted T cells, or T cells provided the cDNA or gDNA that made up the material.

In the original analysis: Amplifying reference gene primers gave estimates of nucleated cell counts. TCRdb keeps only in-frame clones here, not all; method: immunoSEQ multiplex PCR. That table gives V, J and clone size, and the DNA gave D and trimming. The profile shows 50,000 or so clones, less than 90% of them singletons. Germline V lookup: CDR1 LGHNA, CDR2 YSLEER. With 0 bases removed from V and 4 bases from J, the gap between germline ends came to 12 bases. The CDR3 sequence is 15 residues long. The sequencing input was peripheral blood. This receptor was taken from a human donor in a cohort sampled during active COVID-19. This chain uses TRBV4-3 with TRBJ2-5, with D perhaps TRBD1 (5 bases). The CDR3 bases are TGCGCCAGCAGCCAAGAACAGGCGGTGGGAGAGACCCAGTACTTC. Translation gives CASSQEQAVGETQYF.